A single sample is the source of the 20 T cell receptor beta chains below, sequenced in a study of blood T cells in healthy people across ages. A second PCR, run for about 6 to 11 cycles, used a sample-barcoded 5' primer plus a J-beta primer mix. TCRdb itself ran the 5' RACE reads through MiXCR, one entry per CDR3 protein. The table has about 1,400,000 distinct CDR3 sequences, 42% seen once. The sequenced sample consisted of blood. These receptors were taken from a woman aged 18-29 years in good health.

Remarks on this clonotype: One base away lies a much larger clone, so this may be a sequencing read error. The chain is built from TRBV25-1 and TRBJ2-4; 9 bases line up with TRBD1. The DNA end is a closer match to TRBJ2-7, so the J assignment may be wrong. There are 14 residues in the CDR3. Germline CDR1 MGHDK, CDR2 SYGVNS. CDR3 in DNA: TGTGCCAGCAGCTGGGGGACAGGGATCTACGAGCAGTACTTC. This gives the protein CASSWGTGIYEQYF.

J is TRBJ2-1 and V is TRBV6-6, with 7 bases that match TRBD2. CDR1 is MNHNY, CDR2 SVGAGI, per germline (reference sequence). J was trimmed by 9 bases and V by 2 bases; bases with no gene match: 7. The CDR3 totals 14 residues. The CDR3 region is CASSYGGGRSEQFF. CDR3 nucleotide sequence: TGTGCCAGCAGTTACGGCGGGGGTCGGAGTGAGCAGTTCTTC.

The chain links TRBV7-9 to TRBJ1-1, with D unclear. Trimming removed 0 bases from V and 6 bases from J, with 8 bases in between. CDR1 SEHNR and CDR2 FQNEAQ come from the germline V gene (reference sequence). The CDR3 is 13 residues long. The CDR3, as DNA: TGTGCCAGCAGCTTAGCGGGTTTCGCTGAAGCTTTCTTT. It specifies CASSLAGFAEAFF.

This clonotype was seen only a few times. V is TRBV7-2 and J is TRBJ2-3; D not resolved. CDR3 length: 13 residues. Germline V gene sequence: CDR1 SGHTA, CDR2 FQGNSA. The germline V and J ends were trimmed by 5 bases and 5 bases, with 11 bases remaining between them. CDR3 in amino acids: CASSLWGEDTQYF. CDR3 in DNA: TGTGCCAGCAGCCTTTGGGGTGAAGATACGCAGTATTTT. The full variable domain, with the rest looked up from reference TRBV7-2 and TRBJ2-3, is GAGVSQSPSNKVTEKGKDVELRCDPISGHTALYWYRQSLGQGLEFLIYFQGNSAPDKSGLPSDRFSAERTGGSVSTLTIQRTQQEDSAVYLCASSLWGEDTQYFGPGTRLTVL.

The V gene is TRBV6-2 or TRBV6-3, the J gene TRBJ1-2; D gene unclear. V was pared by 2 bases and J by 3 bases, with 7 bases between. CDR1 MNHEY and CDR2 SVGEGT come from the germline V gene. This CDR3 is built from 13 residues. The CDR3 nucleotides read TGTGCCAGCAGTTACCCGAGGTACTATGGCTACACCTTC. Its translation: CASSYPRYYGYTF.

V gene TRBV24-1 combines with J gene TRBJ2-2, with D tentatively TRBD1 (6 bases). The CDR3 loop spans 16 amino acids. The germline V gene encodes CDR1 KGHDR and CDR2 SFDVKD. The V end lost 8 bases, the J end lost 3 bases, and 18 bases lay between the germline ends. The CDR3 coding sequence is TGTGCCACCAATTTTGAAGCAGGGGCGGACACCGGGGAGCTGTTTTTT. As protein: CATNFEAGADTGELFF.

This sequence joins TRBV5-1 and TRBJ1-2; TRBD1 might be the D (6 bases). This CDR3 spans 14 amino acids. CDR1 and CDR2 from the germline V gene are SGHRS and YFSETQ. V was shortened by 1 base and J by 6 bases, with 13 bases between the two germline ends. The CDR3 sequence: CASSLRQAEDGYTF. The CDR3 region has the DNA TGCGCCAGCAGCTTGAGACAGGCCGAGGATGGCTACACCTTC.

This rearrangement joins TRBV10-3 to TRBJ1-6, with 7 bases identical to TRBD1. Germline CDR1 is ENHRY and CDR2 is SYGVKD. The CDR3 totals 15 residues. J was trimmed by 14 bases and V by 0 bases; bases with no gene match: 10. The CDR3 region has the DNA TGTGCCATCAGTGAGTCGAAGGTCACCCAGGGGGCCCTCCACTTT. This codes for CAISESKVTQGALHF.

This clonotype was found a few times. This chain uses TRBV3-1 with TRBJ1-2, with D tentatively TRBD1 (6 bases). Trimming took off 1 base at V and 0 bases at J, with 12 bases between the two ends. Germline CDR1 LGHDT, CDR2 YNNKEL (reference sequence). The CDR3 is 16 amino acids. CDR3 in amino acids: CASSQGGGHPNYGYTF. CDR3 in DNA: TGTGCCAGCAGCCAAGGGGGGGGACATCCTAACTATGGCTACACCTTC.

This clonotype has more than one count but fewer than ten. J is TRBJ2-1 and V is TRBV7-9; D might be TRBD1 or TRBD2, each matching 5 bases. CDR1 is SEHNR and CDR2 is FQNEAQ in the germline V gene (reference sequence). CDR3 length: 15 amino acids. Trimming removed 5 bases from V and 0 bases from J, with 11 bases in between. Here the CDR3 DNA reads TGTGCCAGCAGCCCGGCCGGGGCCTCCTACAATGAGCAGTTCTTC. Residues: CASSPAGASYNEQFF.

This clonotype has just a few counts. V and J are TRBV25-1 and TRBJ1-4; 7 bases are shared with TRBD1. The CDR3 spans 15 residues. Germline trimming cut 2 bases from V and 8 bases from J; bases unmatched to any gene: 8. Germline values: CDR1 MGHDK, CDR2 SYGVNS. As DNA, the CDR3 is TGTGCCAGCAGTGAACCCGGGACAGCCTACGAAAAACTGTTTTTT. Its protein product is CASSEPGTAYEKLFF.

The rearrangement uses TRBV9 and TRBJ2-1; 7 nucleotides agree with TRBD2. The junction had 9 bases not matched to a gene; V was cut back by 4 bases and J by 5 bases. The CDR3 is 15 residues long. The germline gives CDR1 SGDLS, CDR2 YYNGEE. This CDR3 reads CASSPMLAVNNEQFF. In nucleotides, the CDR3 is TGTGCCAGCAGCCCCATGCTAGCGGTAAACAATGAGCAGTTCTTC.

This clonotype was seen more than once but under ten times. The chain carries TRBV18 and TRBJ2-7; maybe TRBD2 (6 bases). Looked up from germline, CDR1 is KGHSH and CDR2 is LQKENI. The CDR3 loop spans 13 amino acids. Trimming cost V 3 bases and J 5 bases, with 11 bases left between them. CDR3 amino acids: CASSPWGVHEQYF. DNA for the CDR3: TGTGCCAGCTCACCGTGGGGGGTCCACGAGCAGTACTTC.

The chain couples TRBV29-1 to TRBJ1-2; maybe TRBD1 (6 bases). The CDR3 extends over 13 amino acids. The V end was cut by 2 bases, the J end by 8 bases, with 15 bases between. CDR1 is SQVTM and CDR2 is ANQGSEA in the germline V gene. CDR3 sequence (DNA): TGCAGCGTTGAATTCGAAGACAGGCGAGGCTACACCTTC. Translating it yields CSVEFEDRRGYTF.

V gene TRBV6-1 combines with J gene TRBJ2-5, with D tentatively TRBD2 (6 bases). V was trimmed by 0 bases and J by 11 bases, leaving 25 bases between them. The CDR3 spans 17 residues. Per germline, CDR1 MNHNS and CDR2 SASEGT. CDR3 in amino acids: CASSEARSRGVLDEQYF. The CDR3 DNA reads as TGTGCCAGCAGTGAAGCCAGGTCTCGCGGGGTTCTCGATGAGCAGTACTTC.

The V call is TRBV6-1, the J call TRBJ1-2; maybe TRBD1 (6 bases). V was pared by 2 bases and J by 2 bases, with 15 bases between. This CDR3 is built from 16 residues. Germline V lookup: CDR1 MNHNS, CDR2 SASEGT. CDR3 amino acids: CASSEWVSGENYGYTF. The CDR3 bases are TGTGCCAGCAGTGAATGGGTGTCAGGGGAAAACTATGGCTACACCTTC.

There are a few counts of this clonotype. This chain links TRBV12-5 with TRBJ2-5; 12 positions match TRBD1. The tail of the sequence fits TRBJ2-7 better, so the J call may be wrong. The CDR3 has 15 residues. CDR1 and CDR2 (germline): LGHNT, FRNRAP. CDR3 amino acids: CASGTGQGAFYEQYF. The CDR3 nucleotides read TGTGCTAGTGGGACGGGACAGGGGGCATTTTACGAGCAGTACTTC.

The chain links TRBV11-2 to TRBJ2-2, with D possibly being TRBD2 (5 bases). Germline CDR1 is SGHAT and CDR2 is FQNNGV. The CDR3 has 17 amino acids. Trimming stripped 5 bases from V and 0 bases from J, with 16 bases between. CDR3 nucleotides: TGTGCCAGCAGCCCCCGGGAACTCGGAGCGAACACCGGGGAGCTGTTTTTT. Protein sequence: CASSPRELGANTGELFF.

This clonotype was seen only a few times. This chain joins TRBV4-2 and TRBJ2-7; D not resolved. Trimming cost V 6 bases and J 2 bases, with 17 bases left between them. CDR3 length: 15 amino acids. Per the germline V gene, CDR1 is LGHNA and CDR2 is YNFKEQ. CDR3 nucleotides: TGTGCCAGCAGTCCAAGGACCGAACTGACCTACGAGCAGTACTTC. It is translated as CASSPRTELTYEQYF.

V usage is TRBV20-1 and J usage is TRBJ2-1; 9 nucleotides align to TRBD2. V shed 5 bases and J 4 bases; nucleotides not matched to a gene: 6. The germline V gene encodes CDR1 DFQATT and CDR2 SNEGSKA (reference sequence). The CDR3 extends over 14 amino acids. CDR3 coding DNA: TGCAGTGCTTCCGGGACTAGCAGTTACAATGAGCAGTTCTTC. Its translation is CSASGTSSYNEQFF.